These 17 T cell receptor beta chains came from one sample sequenced in a study of shared clonotypes between healthy human individuals. The assay was immunoSEQ multiplex PCR, and TCRdb's table has in-frame clones only and misses some. Of over a million clones in the sample, about 70% are singletons; the top ten hold approximately 1.5%. Material: memory CD4+ T cells sorted from blood. The subset: CD45RA-negative fraction. The receptors derive from a man aged 18 to 30 in good health.

This clone was seen a handful of times. This chain uses TRBV10-1 with TRBJ2-5, with D unclear. The CDR3 consists of 13 residues. Trimming removed 2 bases from V and 1 base from J, with 5 bases in between. The germline V gene encodes CDR1 WNHNN and CDR2 SYGVQD (reference sequence). The DNA of the CDR3 is TGCGCCAGCAGTGAGACGTTCCAAGAGACCCAGTACTTC. Residues: CASSETFQETQYF.

This chain uses TRBV5-1 with TRBJ2-5; 14 bases are a match to TRBD2. The CDR3 runs 16 residues. The trim removed 4 bases at V and 5 bases at J, leaving 7 bases unmatched. Germline values: CDR1 SGHRS, CDR2 YFSETQ. The CDR3: CASSLGTSGSLETQYF. CDR3 nucleotides: TGCGCCAGCAGCCTAGGGACTAGCGGGAGTTTGGAGACCCAGTACTTC.

This chain links TRBV7-9 with TRBJ1-2; a weak D match, TRBD1 (5 bases). V was cut by 7 bases and J by 4 bases, with 19 bases left in between. The CDR3 is 15 residues long. The germline gives CDR1 SEHNR, CDR2 FQNEAQ (reference sequence). The CDR3 DNA follows: TGTGCCAGCACTCTCGGGGCAGGGAAAAGCTATGGCTACACCTTC. Translating gives CASTLGAGKSYGYTF.

To note about this clone: This same CDR3 is encoded by further DNA sequences in the sample. J is TRBJ1-5 and V is TRBV28, with a tentative D call TRBD1 (5 bases). Between the trimmed V and J ends, which lost 4 bases and 4 bases, there was a span of 8 bases. CDR1 is MDHEN, CDR2 SYDVKM, per germline. CDR3 length: 13 amino acids. CDR3 coding DNA: TGTGCCAGCAGTTCCGGGGGTAATCAGCCCCAGCATTTT. The encoded protein is CASSSGGNQPQHF.

This clone was counted a single time. The chain has TRBV5-1 and TRBJ1-5; 8 bases are a match to TRBD1. The CDR3 loop spans 15 amino acids. Germline V lookup: CDR1 SGHRS, CDR2 YFSETQ. J was trimmed by 5 bases and V by 4 bases; bases with no gene match: 8. The CDR3: CASSRTGRSDQPQHF. CDR3 in DNA: TGCGCCAGCAGCCGGACAGGGAGGAGCGATCAGCCCCAGCATTTT.

The chain joins TRBV12-2 to TRBJ2-2. TRBV12-2 is classified as a pseudogene. This CDR3 comprises 13 residues. As DNA, the CDR3 is TGTGCAAGTCGCTTAGATGCCACCGGGGAGCTGTTTTTT. This encodes CASRLDATGELFF.

This chain joins TRBV7-2 and TRBJ2-1; 14 bases agree with TRBD2. Germline assignment: CDR1 SGHTA and CDR2 FQGNSA. The CDR3 loop spans 16 amino acids. The V and J ends lost 4 bases and 7 bases, in that order; junction bases with no gene match: 6. The CDR3 sequence: CASSYGLAGGSNEQFF. CDR3 coding DNA: TGTGCCAGCAGCTACGGACTAGCGGGGGGCTCGAATGAGCAGTTCTTC.

V gene TRBV6-1 combines with J gene TRBJ2-5; 7 bases agree with TRBD2. Unmatched junction bases numbered 12, after V lost 3 bases and J lost 5 bases. Germline V gives CDR1 MNHNS, CDR2 SASEGT. The CDR3 loop spans 16 amino acids. The CDR3 sequence is CASSDGGRGFGETQYF. In DNA, the CDR3 is TGTGCCAGCAGTGATGGAGGGCGGGGGTTTGGTGAGACCCAGTACTTC.

This clone was counted a few times. CDR3 bases: TGTGCCAGCAGCCTAATTTGGGACAGCAGGGTTACTGAAGCTTTCTTT. It translates to CASSLIWDSRVTEAFF. The rearrangement links TRBV14 to TRBJ1-1; 7 nucleotides align to TRBD1. CDR1 is SGHDN and CDR2 is FVKESK in the germline V gene. This CDR3 has 16 residues. V lost 4 bases to trimming and J lost 5 bases; unmatched junction nucleotides: 13.

The V and J genes are TRBV25-1 and TRBJ2-2; TRBD1 matches at 8 bases. Germline CDR1 is MGHDK and CDR2 is SYGVNS. CDR3 length: 14 amino acids. The ends lost 5 bases at V and 3 bases at J; junction bases unmatched: 2. CDR3 DNA sequence: TGTGCCAGCAGTCCCAGGGGGCACACCGGGGAGCTGTTTTTT. The encoded protein is CASSPRGHTGELFF.

The V call is TRBV10-3, the J call TRBJ2-7, with a tentative D call TRBD1 (6 bases). Trimming took 6 bases from V and 3 from J, leaving 12 bases between them. CDR1 is ENHRY and CDR2 is SYGVKD in the germline V gene. The CDR3 covers 13 residues. CDR3 amino acids: CAISSGTSYEQYF. In DNA form, the CDR3 reads TGTGCCATCAGCTCGGGGACAAGCTACGAGCAGTACTTC.

This clone was seen only once. The J gene is TRBJ2-3, the V gene TRBV21-1; TRBD2, as called in the table, went unchecked against the DNA. TRBV21-1 is deemed a pseudogene. The CDR3 runs 14 residues. CDR3 DNA sequence: TGTGCCACTGGGGGGATGCGGGGCGAAGATACGCAGTATTTT. It specifies CATGGMRGEDTQYF.

The J gene is TRBJ2-3, the V gene TRBV30, with D perhaps given as TRBD1 or TRBD2 (8 bases each). Trimming took off 2 bases at V and 6 bases at J, with 18 bases between the two ends. CDR3 length: 15 residues. The germline V gene encodes CDR1 GTSNPN and CDR2 SVGIG (reference sequence). The CDR3 protein is CAWSRRGGQADTQYF. The CDR3 DNA reads TGTGCCTGGAGTCGACGGGGGGGACAGGCGGATACGCAGTATTTT.

As concerns this clone: Possible read error: a much larger clone is one base away. Other DNA sequences in this sample translate to the same CDR3. The chain employs TRBV7-6 and TRBJ2-3; D uncertain. The ends were cut back, 1 base at V and 1 base at J, with 3 bases in the middle. The CDR3 runs to 13 residues. From germline, CDR1 is SGHVS and CDR2 FNYEAQ. DNA of the CDR3: TGTGCCAGCAGCTTAGAGGGCACAGATACGCAGTATTTT. It specifies CASSLEGTDTQYF.

The V call is TRBV5-1, the J call TRBJ2-5, with TRBD1 as a possible D gene (6 bases). CDR3 size: 14 residues. The V gene's germline CDR1 is SGHRS and CDR2 YFSETQ. CDR3 residues: CAVRKGDLQETQYF. CDR3 nucleotide sequence: TGCGCAGTCAGAAAGGGGGATCTGCAAGAGACCCAGTACTTC. Full variable domain (remainder filled in from reference TRBV5-1 and TRBJ2-5): KAGVTQTPRYLIKTRGQQVTLSCSPISGHRSVSWYQQTPGQGLQFLFEYFSETQRNKGNFPGRFSGRQFSNSRSEMNVSTLELGDSALYLCAVRKGDLQETQYFGPGTRLLVL.

The rearrangement joins TRBV5-1 to TRBJ2-6; D is undetermined. The V gene lost 4 bases and the J gene lost 3 bases, with 14 bases spanning the gap. The CDR3 has 16 residues. Germline assignment: CDR1 SGHRS and CDR2 YFSETQ. CDR3 in amino acids: CASSPAGLGGANVLTF. Here the CDR3 DNA reads TGCGCCAGCAGCCCGGCTGGGTTGGGTGGGGCCAACGTCCTGACTTTC.

The V gene is TRBV7-3, the J gene TRBJ2-2, with D maybe TRBD1 (6 bases). The CDR3 extends over 16 amino acids. V dropped 3 bases and J dropped 6 bases, with 17 bases sitting between them. CDR1 SGHTA and CDR2 FQGTGA come from the germline V gene. In nucleotides, the CDR3 is TGTGCCAGCAGCTTTCCACGCCAGGGGAAACCCGGGGAGCTGTTTTTT. Its protein product is CASSFPRQGKPGELFF. Complete variable domain (other parts from reference TRBV7-3 and TRBJ2-2): GAGVSQTPSNKVTEKGKYVELRCDPISGHTALYWYRQSLGQGPEFLIYFQGTGAADDSGLPNDRFFAVRPEGSVSTLKIQRTERGDSAVYLCASSFPRQGKPGELFFGEGSRLTVL.